This TCR beta chain appears in the sequencing data of a study of T cell repertoires in cytomegalovirus infection. Study conclusions and caveats: HLA-C-restricted CMV clonotypes gave the most frequent clonotype in two of eight donors.

V trimming: 7 bases; J trimming: 5 bases; junction bases outside the gene matches: 8. Per germline, CDR1 LNHDA and CDR2 SQIVND (reference sequence). The CDR3 has 15 amino acids. TCRdb recomputed calls from the reads with MiXCR, one row per CDR3 protein. The table shows around 360,000 distinct CDR3 sequences, with approximately 35% occurring only once. About this clonotype itself: Its target is not known.

The specimen was cultured PBMCs, collected from culture after CMV antigen stimulation. The sequence was collected from a human donor in good health (CMV status not recorded). Some clones in this sample may be carry-over from other donors' samples. V and J are TRBV19 and TRBJ2-5; 12 bases map to TRBD1. CDR3 nucleotide sequence: TGTGCCAGTACCCCGCCGGGACAGGGGGCGGAGACCCAGTACTTC. Protein sequence: CASTPPGQGAETQYF.